This T cell receptor (beta chain) originates from a study of T cell responses to AZD1222 COVID-19 vaccine. The V segment lost 4 bases and the J segment 6 bases; nucleotides outside the gene matches: 7. There are 15 residues in the CDR3. Germline values: CDR1 SGHNT, CDR2 YYREEE (reference sequence). Study outcomes and limitations: Among AZD1222 vaccinees, only five to seven were seropositive at baseline.

This table comes from immunoSEQ multiplex PCR, and its TCRdb copy is limited to in-frame clones, with some not included. The data contain roughly 70,000 clones, 85% of them singletons. On this clone: No antigen is known for it.

The sequences come from peripheral blood, collected on day 0 of AZD1222 vaccination. This sequence was found in an adult in good health. The chain joins TRBV5-4 to TRBJ2-3; the match to TRBD1 covers 11 bases. The CDR3 DNA is TGTGCCAGCAGCACCGGACAGGGGGCTCAGGATACGCAGTATTTT. It translates to CASSTGQGAQDTQYF.